This is a list of T cell receptor beta chains from one sample in a study of cytomegalovirus exposure and HLA in healthy donors. Measured with immunoSEQ multiplex PCR; TCRdb has only the in-frame clones, and not every one. The repertoire consists of some 130,000 clones, with roughly four fifths occurring once and the leading ten covering 8.8%. The sequencing sample was made of PBMCs. These receptor sequences come from a woman between 50 and 59 years old in good health and CMV-seropositive. Both conserved end residues are part of each CDR3.

>TRBJ2-5|TRBV13|10
CASSRETQYF
>TRBJ2-7|TRBV2|16
CAGYNRDRESRYEQYF
>TRBJ2-3|TRBV28|14
CASGGTERTDTQYF
>TRBJ2-2|TRBV5-1|15
CASSLALFDTGELFF
>TRBJ1-2|TRBV5-1|15
CASSFGGGENYGYTF
>TRBJ1-2|TRBV27|16
CASSFMGQGIFYGYTF
>TRBJ1-6|TRBV18|14
CASSLLMTGEIFHF
>TRBJ2-1|TRBV7-9|14
CASSLGGRTSEQFF
>TRBJ1-4|TRBV9|14
CASSVQGLNEKLFF
>TRBJ1-4|TRBV25-1|15
CASSEWRDSSEKLFF
>TRBJ2-7|TRBV2|14
CASSEVEYSYEQYF
>TRBJ2-7|TRBV18|13
CASSPPSGNEQYF
>TRBJ2-1|TRBV5-1|14
CASSLGDFHNEQFF
>TRBJ1-1|TRBV18|15
CASSLVQGANTEAFF
>TRBJ2-5|TRBV5-4|16
CASSLDLAGGQETQYF